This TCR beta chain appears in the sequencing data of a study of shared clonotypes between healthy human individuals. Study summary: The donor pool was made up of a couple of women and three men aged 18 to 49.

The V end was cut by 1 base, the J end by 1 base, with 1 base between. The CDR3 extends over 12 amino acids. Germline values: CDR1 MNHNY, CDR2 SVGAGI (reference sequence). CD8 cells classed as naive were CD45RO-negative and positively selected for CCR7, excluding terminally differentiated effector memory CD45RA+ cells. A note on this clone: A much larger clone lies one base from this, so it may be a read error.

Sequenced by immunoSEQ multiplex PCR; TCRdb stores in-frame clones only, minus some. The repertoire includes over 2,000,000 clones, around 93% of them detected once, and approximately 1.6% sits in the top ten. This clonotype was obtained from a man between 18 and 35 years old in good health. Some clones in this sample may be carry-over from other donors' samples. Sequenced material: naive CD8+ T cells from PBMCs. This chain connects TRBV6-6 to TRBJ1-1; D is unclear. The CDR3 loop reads CASSYWNTEAFF. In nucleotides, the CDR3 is TGTGCCAGCAGTTACTGGAACACTGAAGCTTTCTTT.